This is a list of T cell receptor beta chains from one sample in a study of T-cell reconstitution after alpha-beta-depleted transplantation in children. TCRdb re-derived calls from the PCR reads in MiXCR, one entry per CDR3 protein. The table lists around 600,000 distinct CDR3 sequences, 20% to 25% of them singletons. The sample consisted of PBMCs, mostly from graft donor cells, taken 360 days after TCRalphabeta/CD19-depleted stem cell transplant. The origin of the receptors is a boy under two years old who had a stem cell transplant for acute myeloid leukemia, so the T cells may come from the graft donor. Each CDR3 is given with its conserved first and last residue. The order of the fields is V gene, D gene, clone size, J gene, CDR3 protein, CDR3 DNA. The D gene is left open where the match is weak. Clone sizes are given selectively: once, few, many, or a class where the clone is expanded.

v_call: TRBV27
d_call: NA
clone_size: few
j_call: TRBJ1-1
cdr3_aa: CASILMGPPNTEAFF
cdr3_nt: TGTGCCAGCATTTTAATGGGCCCCCCGAACACTGAAGCTTTCTTT

v_call: TRBV20-1
d_call: TRBD1
clone_size: many
j_call: TRBJ2-7
cdr3_aa: CSAKGQGGPYEQYF
cdr3_nt: TGCAGTGCTAAGGGACAGGGCGGGCCTTACGAGCAGTACTTC

v_call: TRBV20-1
d_call: NA
clone_size: NA
j_call: TRBJ1-3
cdr3_aa: CSARVGGGNTIYF
cdr3_nt: TGCAGTGCTAGAGTTGGCGGTGGAAACACCATATATTTT

v_call: TRBV12-3/TRBV12-4
d_call: TRBD2
clone_size: few
j_call: TRBJ2-5
cdr3_aa: CASSLRPGLAGGLETQYF
cdr3_nt: TGTGCCAGCAGTCTCCGACCGGGACTAGCGGGGGGCCTGGAGACCCAGTACTTC

v_call: TRBV10-3
d_call: TRBD1
clone_size: NA
j_call: TRBJ2-7
cdr3_aa: CAITGDSHEQYF
cdr3_nt: TGTGCCATCACCGGGGACAGCCACGAGCAGTACTTC

v_call: TRBV9
d_call: TRBD1
clone_size: NA
j_call: TRBJ1-5
cdr3_aa: CASSPGQGYSNQPQHF
cdr3_nt: TGTGCCAGCAGCCCTGGACAGGGCTATAGCAATCAGCCCCAGCATTTT

v_call: TRBV6-1
d_call: TRBD2
clone_size: NA
j_call: TRBJ2-7
cdr3_aa: CASIVPLWLAVSYEQYF
cdr3_nt: TGTGCCAGCATCGTACCCCTATGGCTAGCGGTCTCCTACGAGCAGTACTTC

v_call: TRBV12-3/TRBV12-4
d_call: NA
clone_size: many
j_call: TRBJ2-1
cdr3_aa: CASTQNRVGEQFF
cdr3_nt: TGTGCCAGCACCCAAAACAGGGTTGGGGAGCAGTTCTTC

v_call: TRBV6-1
d_call: NA
clone_size: few
j_call: TRBJ2-7
cdr3_aa: CASSKPGEVPHEQYF
cdr3_nt: TGTGCCAGCAGCAAACCGGGAGAGGTGCCCCACGAGCAGTACTTC

v_call: TRBV12-3/TRBV12-4
d_call: NA
clone_size: many
j_call: TRBJ2-1
cdr3_aa: CASSLDSPVDEQFF
cdr3_nt: TGTGCCAGCAGTTTAGACTCCCCCGTCGATGAGCAGTTCTTC

v_call: TRBV5-1
d_call: TRBD2
clone_size: NA
j_call: TRBJ2-5
cdr3_aa: CASKSGEGETQYF
cdr3_nt: TGCGCCAGCAAGAGCGGGGAAGGGGAGACCCAGTACTTC

v_call: TRBV20-1
d_call: TRBD1
clone_size: NA
j_call: TRBJ2-5
cdr3_aa: CSARDRDSMETQYF
cdr3_nt: TGCAGTGCTAGAGATCGGGACAGTATGGAGACCCAGTACTTC

v_call: TRBV27
d_call: NA
clone_size: few
j_call: TRBJ2-5
cdr3_aa: CASSLGGHSQETQYF
cdr3_nt: TGTGCCAGCAGTTTAGGGGGGCACTCCCAAGAGACCCAGTACTTC

v_call: TRBV7-2
d_call: TRBD1
clone_size: many
j_call: TRBJ2-7
cdr3_aa: CASSPDRLYEQYF
cdr3_nt: TGTGCCAGCAGCCCGGACAGGCTATACGAGCAGTACTTC

v_call: TRBV6-1
d_call: NA
clone_size: few
j_call: TRBJ2-7
cdr3_aa: CASSPKAVPDGTYEQYF
cdr3_nt: TGTGCCAGCAGTCCCAAAGCGGTCCCGGACGGAACCTACGAGCAGTACTTC

v_call: TRBV20-1
d_call: NA
clone_size: NA
j_call: TRBJ2-5
cdr3_aa: CSARWFQETQYF
cdr3_nt: TGCAGTGCTAGATGGTTCCAAGAGACCCAGTACTTC

v_call: TRBV7-3
d_call: NA
clone_size: few
j_call: TRBJ2-7
cdr3_aa: CASSWTPSYEQYF
cdr3_nt: TGTGCCAGCAGCTGGACACCCTCCTACGAGCAGTACTTC

v_call: TRBV5-6
d_call: TRBD2
clone_size: once
j_call: TRBJ2-2
cdr3_aa: CASSLRVRLADTGELFF
cdr3_nt: TGTGCCAGCAGCTTGCGAGTGCGTCTAGCGGACACCGGGGAGCTGTTTTTT

v_call: TRBV7-2
d_call: NA
clone_size: many
j_call: TRBJ1-2
cdr3_aa: CASSLAYGYTF
cdr3_nt: TGTGCCAGCAGCTTAGCCTATGGCTACACCTTC

v_call: TRBV18
d_call: TRBD1
clone_size: few
j_call: TRBJ1-1
cdr3_aa: CASSPLDRGNTEAFF
cdr3_nt: TGTGCCAGCTCACCTTTGGACAGGGGGAACACTGAAGCTTTCTTT

v_call: TRBV14
d_call: NA
clone_size: NA
j_call: TRBJ1-1
cdr3_aa: CASSQDRGVLNTEAFF
cdr3_nt: TGTGCCAGCAGCCAAGATAGGGGGGTTCTCAACACTGAAGCTTTCTTT

v_call: TRBV12-3/TRBV12-4
d_call: NA
clone_size: few
j_call: TRBJ1-6
cdr3_aa: CASGDRGNNSPLHF
cdr3_nt: TGTGCCAGCGGGGACCGGGGAAATAATTCACCCCTCCACTTT

v_call: TRBV11-2
d_call: NA
clone_size: NA
j_call: TRBJ1-2
cdr3_aa: CASSPRGQPANYGYTF
cdr3_nt: TGTGCCAGCAGCCCCCGGGGACAACCGGCTAACTATGGCTACACCTTC

v_call: TRBV6-1
d_call: TRBD1
clone_size: NA
j_call: TRBJ2-1
cdr3_aa: CASRDMTGSNEQFF
cdr3_nt: TGTGCCAGCAGGGACATGACAGGGTCGAATGAGCAGTTCTTC

v_call: TRBV12-3/TRBV12-4
d_call: NA
clone_size: NA
j_call: TRBJ2-1
cdr3_aa: CASSPGAMPYNEQFF
cdr3_nt: TGTGCCAGCAGTCCGGGGGCCATGCCCTACAATGAGCAGTTCTTC

v_call: TRBV6-1
d_call: NA
clone_size: few
j_call: TRBJ2-7
cdr3_aa: CASSEAGRREQYF
cdr3_nt: TGTGCCAGCAGTGAAGCGGGGAGGCGCGAGCAGTACTTC

v_call: TRBV20-1
d_call: NA
clone_size: many
j_call: TRBJ2-1
cdr3_aa: CSAHGQTRYNEQFF
cdr3_nt: TGCAGTGCCCATGGACAGACTCGTTACAATGAGCAGTTCTTC

v_call: TRBV20-1
d_call: NA
clone_size: NA
j_call: TRBJ2-3
cdr3_aa: CCARDGGAFTDTQYF
cdr3_nt: TGCTGTGCTAGAGATGGGGGGGCTTTCACAGATACGCAGTATTTT

v_call: TRBV9
d_call: NA
clone_size: NA
j_call: TRBJ1-2
cdr3_aa: CASSVGTRVHGYTF
cdr3_nt: TGTGCCAGCAGCGTAGGAACCAGGGTACATGGCTACACCTTC

v_call: TRBV7-9
d_call: TRBD1
clone_size: NA
j_call: TRBJ2-2
cdr3_aa: CASTRDRGATGELFF
cdr3_nt: TGTGCCAGCACCCGGGACAGGGGCGCGACCGGGGAGCTGTTTTTT

v_call: TRBV6-2/TRBV6-3
d_call: TRBD2
clone_size: NA
j_call: TRBJ2-1
cdr3_aa: CASSKAGSSYNEQFF
cdr3_nt: TGTGCCAGCAGCAAAGCGGGGTCGTCATACAATGAGCAGTTCTTC

v_call: TRBV6-1
d_call: NA
clone_size: NA
j_call: TRBJ2-2
cdr3_aa: CASSQRTGELFF
cdr3_nt: TGTGCCAGCAGTCAAAGGACCGGGGAGCTGTTTTTT

v_call: TRBV13
d_call: TRBD2
clone_size: many
j_call: TRBJ2-1
cdr3_aa: CASSDRTSSNEQFF
cdr3_nt: TGTGCCAGCAGCGATCGGACTAGTTCTAATGAGCAGTTCTTC